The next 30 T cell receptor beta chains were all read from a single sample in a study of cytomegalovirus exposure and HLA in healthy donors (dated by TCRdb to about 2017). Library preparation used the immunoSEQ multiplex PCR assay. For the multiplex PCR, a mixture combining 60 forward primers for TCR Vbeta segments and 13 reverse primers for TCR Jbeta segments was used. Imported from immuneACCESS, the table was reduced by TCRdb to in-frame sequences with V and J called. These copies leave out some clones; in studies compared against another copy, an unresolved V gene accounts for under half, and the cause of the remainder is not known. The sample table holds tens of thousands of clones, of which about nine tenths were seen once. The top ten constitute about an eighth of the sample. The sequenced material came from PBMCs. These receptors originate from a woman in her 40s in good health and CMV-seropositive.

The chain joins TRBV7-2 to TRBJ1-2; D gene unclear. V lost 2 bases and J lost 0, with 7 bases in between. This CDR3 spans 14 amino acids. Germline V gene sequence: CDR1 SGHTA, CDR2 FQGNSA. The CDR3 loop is CASSLTVSNYGYTF. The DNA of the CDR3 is TGTGCCAGCAGCTTAACGGTTTCTAACTATGGCTACACCTTC.

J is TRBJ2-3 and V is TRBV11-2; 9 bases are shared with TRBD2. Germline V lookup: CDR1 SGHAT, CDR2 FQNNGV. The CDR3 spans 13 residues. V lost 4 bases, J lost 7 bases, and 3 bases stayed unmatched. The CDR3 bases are TGTGCCAGCAGCTCTAGCGGGGCCTATACGCAGTATTTT. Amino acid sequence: CASSSSGAYTQYF.

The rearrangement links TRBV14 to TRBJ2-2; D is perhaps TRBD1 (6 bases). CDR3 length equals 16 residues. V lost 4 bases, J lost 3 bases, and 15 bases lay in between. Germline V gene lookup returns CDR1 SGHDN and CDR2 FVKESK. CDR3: CASSLQWAGDTGELFF. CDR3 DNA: TGTGCCAGCAGCCTCCAATGGGCAGGGGACACCGGGGAGCTGTTTTTT.

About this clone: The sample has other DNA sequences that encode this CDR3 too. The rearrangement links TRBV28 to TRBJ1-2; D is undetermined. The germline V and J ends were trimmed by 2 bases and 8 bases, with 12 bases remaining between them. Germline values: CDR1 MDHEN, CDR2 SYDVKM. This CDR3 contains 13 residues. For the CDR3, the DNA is TGTGCCAGCAGTTTACCTTCAGGAGGAGGCTACACCTTC. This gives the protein CASSLPSGGGYTF.

CDR3 protein: CASSFGGTREKLFF. CDR3 sequence (DNA): TGTGCCAGCAGTTTCGGAGGGACCCGTGAAAAACTGTTTTTT. The chain carries TRBV6-5 and TRBJ1-4, with D tentatively TRBD1 (5 bases). CDR1 and CDR2 from the germline V gene are MNHEY and SVGAGI. With 4 bases removed from V and 7 bases from J, the gap between germline ends came to 13 bases. This CDR3 spans 14 amino acids.

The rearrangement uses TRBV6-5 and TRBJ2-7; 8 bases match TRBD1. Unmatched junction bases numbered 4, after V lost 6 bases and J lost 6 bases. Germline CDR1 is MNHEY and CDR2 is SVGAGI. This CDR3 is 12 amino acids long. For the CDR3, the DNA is TGTGCCAGCAGCAGAACAGGGGGCGAGCAGTACTTC. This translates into CASSRTGGEQYF.

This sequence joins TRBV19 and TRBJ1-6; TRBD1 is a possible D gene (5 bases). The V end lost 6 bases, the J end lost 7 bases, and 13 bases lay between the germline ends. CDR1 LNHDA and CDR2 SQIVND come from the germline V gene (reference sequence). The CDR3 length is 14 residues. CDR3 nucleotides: TGTGCCAGTAGCCCCGGGGGGGAAAATTCACCCCTCCACTTT. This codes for CASSPGGENSPLHF.

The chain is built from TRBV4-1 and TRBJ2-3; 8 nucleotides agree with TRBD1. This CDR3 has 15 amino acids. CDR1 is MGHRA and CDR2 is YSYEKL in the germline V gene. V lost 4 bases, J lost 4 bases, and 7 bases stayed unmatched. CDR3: CASSPGGFEADTQYF. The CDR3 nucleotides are TGCGCCAGCAGCCCAGGGGGCTTTGAGGCAGATACGCAGTATTTT.

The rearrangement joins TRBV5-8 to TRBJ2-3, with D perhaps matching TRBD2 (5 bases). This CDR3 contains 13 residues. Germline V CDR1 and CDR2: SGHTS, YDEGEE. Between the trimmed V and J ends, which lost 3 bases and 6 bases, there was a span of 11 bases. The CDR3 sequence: CASSSTAGDTQYF. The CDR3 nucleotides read TGTGCCAGCAGCTCGACCGCGGGTGATACGCAGTATTTT.

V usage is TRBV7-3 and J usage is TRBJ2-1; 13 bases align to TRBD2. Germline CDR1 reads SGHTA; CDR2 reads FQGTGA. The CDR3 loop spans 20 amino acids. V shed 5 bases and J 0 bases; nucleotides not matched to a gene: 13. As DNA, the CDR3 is TGTGCCAGCAGCCTAAACCCGGGACTAGCGGGGTCGAGCTCCTACAATGAGCAGTTCTTC. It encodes CASSLNPGLAGSSSYNEQFF.

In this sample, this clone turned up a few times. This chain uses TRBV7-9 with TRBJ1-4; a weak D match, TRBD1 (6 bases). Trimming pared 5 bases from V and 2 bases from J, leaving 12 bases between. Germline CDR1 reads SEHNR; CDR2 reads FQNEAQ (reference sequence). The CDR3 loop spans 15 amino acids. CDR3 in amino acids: CASSPQGNTNEKLFF. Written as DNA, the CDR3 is TGTGCCAGCAGCCCTCAGGGGAATACTAATGAAAAACTGTTTTTT.

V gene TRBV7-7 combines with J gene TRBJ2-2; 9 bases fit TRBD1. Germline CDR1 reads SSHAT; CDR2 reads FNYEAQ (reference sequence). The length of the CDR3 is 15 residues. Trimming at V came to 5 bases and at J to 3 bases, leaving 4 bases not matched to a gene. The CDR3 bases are TGTGCCAGCAGCCCGTGGACAGGGGACACCGGGGAGCTGTTTTTT. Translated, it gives CASSPWTGDTGELFF.

This CDR3 reads CASSQEHSYEQYF. The CDR3 coding sequence is TGCGCCAGCAGCCAAGAACACAGCTACGAGCAGTACTTC. The chain recombines TRBV4-3 with TRBJ2-7; no definite D call. The CDR3 contains 13 residues. The germline gives CDR1 LGHNA, CDR2 YSLEER. V was cut by 0 bases and J by 3 bases, with 6 bases left in between.

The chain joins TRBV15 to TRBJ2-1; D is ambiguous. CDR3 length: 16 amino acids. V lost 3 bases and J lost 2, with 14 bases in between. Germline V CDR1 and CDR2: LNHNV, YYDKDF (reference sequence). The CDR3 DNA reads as TGTGCCACCAGCAGGGAATCACAGTTTACCTACAATGAGCAGTTCTTC. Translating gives CATSRESQFTYNEQFF.

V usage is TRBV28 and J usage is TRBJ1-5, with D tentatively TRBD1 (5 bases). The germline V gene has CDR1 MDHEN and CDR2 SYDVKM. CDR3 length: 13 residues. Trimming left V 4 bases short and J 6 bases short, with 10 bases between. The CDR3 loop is CASSYGGTQPQHF. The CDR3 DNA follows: TGTGCCAGCAGTTATGGGGGGACTCAGCCCCAGCATTTT.

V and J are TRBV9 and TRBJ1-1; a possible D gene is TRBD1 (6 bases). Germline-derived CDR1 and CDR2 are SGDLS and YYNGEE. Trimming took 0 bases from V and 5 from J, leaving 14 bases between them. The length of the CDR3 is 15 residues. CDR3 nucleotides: TGTGCCAGCAGCGTAGTAAGTCAGGGGTGGACTGAAGCTTTCTTT. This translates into CASSVVSQGWTEAFF.

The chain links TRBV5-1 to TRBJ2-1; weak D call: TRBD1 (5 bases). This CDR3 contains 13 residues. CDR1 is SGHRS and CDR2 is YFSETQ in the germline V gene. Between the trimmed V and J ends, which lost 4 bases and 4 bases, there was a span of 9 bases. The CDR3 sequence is CASSSGAYNEQFF. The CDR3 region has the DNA TGCGCCAGCAGCAGTGGGGCTTACAATGAGCAGTTCTTC.

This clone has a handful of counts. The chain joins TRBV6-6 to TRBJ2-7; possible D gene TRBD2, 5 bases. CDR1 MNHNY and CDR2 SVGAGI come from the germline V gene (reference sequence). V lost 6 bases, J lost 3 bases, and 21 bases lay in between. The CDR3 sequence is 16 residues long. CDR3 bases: TGTGCCAGCAGCTCAGGTCTTCGGGGTTCGTACTACGAGCAGTACTTC. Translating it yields CASSSGLRGSYYEQYF.

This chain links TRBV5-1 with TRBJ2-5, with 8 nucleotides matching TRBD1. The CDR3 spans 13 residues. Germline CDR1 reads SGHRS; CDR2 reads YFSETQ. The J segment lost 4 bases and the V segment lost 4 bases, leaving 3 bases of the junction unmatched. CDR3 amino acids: CASSQGARETQYF. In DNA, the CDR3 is TGCGCCAGCAGCCAGGGGGCGCGAGAGACCCAGTACTTC.

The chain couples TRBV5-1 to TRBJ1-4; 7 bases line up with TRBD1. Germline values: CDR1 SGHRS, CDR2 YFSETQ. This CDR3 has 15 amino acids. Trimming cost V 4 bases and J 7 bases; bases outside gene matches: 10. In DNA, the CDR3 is TGCGCCAGCAGCCCAGACAGGGCCGGAGGTGAAAAACTGTTTTTT. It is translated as CASSPDRAGGEKLFF.

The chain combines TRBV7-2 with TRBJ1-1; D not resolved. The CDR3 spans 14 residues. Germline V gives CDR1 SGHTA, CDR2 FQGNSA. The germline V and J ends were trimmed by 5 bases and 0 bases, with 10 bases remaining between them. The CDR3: CASSPMSMNTEAFF. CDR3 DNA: TGTGCCAGCAGCCCAATGTCAATGAACACTGAAGCTTTCTTT.

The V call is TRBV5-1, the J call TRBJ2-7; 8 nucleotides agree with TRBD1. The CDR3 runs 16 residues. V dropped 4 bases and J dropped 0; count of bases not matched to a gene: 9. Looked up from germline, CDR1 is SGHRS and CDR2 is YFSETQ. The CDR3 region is CASSPGQGTDSYEQYF. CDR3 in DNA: TGCGCCAGCAGCCCCGGACAGGGAACAGACTCCTACGAGCAGTACTTC.

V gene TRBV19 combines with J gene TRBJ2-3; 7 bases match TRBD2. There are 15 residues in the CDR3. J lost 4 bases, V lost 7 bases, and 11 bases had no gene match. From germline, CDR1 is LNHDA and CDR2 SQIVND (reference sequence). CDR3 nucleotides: TGTGCCAGTACCGGGCGGGGGAACGCGGCAGATACGCAGTATTTT. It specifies CASTGRGNAADTQYF.

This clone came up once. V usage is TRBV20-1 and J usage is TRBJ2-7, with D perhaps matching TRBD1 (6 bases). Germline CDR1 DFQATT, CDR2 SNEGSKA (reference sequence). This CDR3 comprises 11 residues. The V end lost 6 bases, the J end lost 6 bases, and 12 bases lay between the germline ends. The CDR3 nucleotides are TGCAGTGCCCCGGACAGTCTCGAGCAGTACTTC. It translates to CSAPDSLEQYF.

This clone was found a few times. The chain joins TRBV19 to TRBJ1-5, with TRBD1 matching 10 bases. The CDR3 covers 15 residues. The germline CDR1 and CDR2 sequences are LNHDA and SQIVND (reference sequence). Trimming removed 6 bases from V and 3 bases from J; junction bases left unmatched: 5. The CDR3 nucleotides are TGTGCCAGTAGGGACAGGGGGGTCATCAATCAGCCCCAGCATTTT. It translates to CASRDRGVINQPQHF.

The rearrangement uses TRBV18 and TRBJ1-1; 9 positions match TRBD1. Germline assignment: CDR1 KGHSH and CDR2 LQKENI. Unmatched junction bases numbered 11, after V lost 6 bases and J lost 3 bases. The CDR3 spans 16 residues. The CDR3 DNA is TGTGCCAGCTCGCGCACGACAGGGGGTTGGGACACTGAAGCTTTCTTT. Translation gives CASSRTTGGWDTEAFF.

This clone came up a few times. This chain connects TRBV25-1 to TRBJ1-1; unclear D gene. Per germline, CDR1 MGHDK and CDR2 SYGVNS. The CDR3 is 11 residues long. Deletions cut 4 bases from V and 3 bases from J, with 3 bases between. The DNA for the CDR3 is TGTGCCAGCAGTGCTTACACTGAAGCTTTCTTT. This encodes CASSAYTEAFF.

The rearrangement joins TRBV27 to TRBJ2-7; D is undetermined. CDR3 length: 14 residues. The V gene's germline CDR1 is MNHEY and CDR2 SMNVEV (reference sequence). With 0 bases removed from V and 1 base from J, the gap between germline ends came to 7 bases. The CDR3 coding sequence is TGTGCCAGCAGTTTATCGGGCTATTCCTACGAGCAGTACTTC. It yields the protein CASSLSGYSYEQYF.

In DNA, the CDR3 is TGTGCCAGCACCCAGGAACGAAACACCATATATTTT. Protein product: CASTQERNTIYF. This chain uses TRBV7-9 with TRBJ1-3; unclear D gene. Germline assignment: CDR1 SEHNR and CDR2 FQNEAQ (reference sequence). The CDR3 covers 12 residues. Trimming took off 7 bases at V and 5 bases at J, with 9 bases between the two ends.

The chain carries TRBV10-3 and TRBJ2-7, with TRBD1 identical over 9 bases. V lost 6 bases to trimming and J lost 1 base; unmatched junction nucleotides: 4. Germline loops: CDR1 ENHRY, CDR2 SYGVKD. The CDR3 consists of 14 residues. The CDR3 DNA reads TGTGCCATCAGATCCGGGACAGGGTCCTACGAGCAGTACTTC. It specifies CAIRSGTGSYEQYF.